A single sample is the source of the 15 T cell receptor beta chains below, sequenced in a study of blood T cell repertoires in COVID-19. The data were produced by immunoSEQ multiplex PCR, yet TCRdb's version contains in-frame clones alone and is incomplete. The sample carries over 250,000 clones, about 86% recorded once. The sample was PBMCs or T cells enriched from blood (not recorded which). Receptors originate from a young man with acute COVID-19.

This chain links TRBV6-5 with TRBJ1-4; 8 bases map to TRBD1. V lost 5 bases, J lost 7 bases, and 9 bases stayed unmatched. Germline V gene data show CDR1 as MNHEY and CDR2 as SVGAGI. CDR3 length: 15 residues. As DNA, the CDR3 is TGTGCCAGCAGTCCCAGGGTACAGGGGGTTGAAAAACTGTTTTTT. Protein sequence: CASSPRVQGVEKLFF.

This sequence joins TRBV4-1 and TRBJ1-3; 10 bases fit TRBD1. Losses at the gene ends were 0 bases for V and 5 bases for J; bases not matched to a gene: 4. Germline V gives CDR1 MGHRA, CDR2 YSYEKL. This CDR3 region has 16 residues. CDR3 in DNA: TGCGCCAGCAGCCAAGACGACAGGGGGCTGCGAAACACCATATATTTT. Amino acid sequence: CASSQDDRGLRNTIYF.

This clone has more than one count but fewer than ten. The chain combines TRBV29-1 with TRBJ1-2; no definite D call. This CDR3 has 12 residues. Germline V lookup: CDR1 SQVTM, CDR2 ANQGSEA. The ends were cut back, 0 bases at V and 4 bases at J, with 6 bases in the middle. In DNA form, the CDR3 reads TGCAGCGTTGAAGATCGGGGCTATGGCTACACCTTC. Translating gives CSVEDRGYGYTF.

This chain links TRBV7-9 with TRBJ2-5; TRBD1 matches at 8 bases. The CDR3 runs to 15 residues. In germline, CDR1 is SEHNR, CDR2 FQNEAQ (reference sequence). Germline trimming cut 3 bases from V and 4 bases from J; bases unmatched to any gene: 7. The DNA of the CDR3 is TGTGCCAGCAGCTTCGTCGGACAGGGAGGAGAGACCCAGTACTTC. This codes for CASSFVGQGGETQYF.

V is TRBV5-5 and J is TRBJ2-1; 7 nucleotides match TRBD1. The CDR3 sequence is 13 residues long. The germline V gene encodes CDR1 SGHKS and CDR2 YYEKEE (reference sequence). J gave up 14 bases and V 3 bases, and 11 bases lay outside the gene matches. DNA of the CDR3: TGTGCCAGCAGCTCTATGACAGGGAATATTGAGTTCTTC. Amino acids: CASSSMTGNIEFF.

The CDR3 coding sequence is TGCAGCGTTGCTTGGAGCTCCTACAATGAGCAGTTCTTC. This encodes CSVAWSSYNEQFF. V is TRBV29-1 and J is TRBJ2-1; unclear D gene. With 4 bases removed from V and 0 bases from J, the gap between germline ends came to 7 bases. This CDR3 comprises 13 residues. CDR1 is SQVTM, CDR2 ANQGSEA, per germline.

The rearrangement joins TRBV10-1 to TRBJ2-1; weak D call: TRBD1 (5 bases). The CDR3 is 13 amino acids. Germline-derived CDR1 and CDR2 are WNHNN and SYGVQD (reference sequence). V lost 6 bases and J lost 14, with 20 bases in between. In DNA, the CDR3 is TGCGCCAGCAGCCGACGACCGGCAGGGCTGAAGTTCTTC. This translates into CASSRRPAGLKFF.

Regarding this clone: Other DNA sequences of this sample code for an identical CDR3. CDR3 in amino acids: CATSVGGNEQFF. CDR3 bases: TGTGCCACCAGTGTGGGGGGGAATGAGCAGTTCTTC. The chain recombines TRBV24-1 with TRBJ2-1; 7 positions agree with TRBD2. The trim removed 5 bases at V and 7 bases at J, leaving 1 base unmatched. The CDR3 runs 12 residues. CDR1 and CDR2 (germline): KGHDR, SFDVKD.

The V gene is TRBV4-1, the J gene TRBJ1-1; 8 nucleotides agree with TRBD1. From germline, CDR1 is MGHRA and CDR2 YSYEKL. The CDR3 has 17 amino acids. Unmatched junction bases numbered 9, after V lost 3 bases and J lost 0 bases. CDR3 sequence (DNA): TGCGCCAGCAGCCAGATCTTGCCAGGGGGCATGAACACTGAAGCTTTCTTT. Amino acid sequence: CASSQILPGGMNTEAFF.

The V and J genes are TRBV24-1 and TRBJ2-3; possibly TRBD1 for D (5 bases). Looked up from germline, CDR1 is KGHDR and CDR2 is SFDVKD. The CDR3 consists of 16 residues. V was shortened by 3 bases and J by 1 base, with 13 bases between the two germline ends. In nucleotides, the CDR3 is TGTGCCACCAGTGATGTGACTGGCAGGGGCACAGATACGCAGTATTTT. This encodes CATSDVTGRGTDTQYF.

This CDR3 is CASSLGAGVDTQYF. The CDR3 nucleotides read TGTGCCAGCAGCTTAGGAGCGGGAGTTGATACGCAGTATTTT. This chain uses TRBV11-1 with TRBJ2-3; 8 positions match TRBD2. CDR1 and CDR2 (germline): SGHAT, FQDESV (reference sequence). This CDR3 has 14 amino acids. V lost 1 base, J lost 6 bases, and 3 bases stayed unmatched.

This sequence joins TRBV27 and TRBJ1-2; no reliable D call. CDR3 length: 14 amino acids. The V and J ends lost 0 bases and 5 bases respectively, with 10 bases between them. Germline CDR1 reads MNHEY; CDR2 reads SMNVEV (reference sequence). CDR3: CASSLSRTDYGYTF. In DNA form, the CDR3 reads TGTGCCAGCAGTTTATCGAGGACTGATTATGGCTACACCTTC.

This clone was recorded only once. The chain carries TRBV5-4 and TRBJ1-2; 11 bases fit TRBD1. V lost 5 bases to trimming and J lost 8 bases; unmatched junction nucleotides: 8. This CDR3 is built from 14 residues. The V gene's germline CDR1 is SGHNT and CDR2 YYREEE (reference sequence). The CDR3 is CASRAGQGEWGYTF. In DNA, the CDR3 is TGTGCCAGCAGGGCGGGACAGGGGGAGTGGGGCTACACCTTC.

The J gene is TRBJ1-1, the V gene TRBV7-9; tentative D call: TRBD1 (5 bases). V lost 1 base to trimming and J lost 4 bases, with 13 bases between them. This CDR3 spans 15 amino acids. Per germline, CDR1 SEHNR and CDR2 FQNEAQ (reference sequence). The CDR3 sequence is CASSLESGEFTEAFF. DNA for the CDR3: TGTGCCAGCAGCTTAGAGTCGGGGGAGTTCACTGAAGCTTTCTTT.

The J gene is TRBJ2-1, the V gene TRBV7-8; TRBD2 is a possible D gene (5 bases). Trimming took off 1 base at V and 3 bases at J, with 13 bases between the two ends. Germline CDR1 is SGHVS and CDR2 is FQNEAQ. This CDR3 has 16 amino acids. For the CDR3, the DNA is TGTGCCAGCAGCTTAGTAGCGACCCTCTACTACAATGAGCAGTTCTTC. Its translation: CASSLVATLYYNEQFF.